In its sample, the clone carrying this T cell receptor (beta chain) was seen once. Its antigen is unidentified. The sample belongs to a study of siplizumab effects on memory and regulatory T cells. Whole-study results and caveats: It was not possible to assign a naive or memory phenotype to roughly 80-95% of proliferating CD4+ or CD8+ clones.

V was trimmed by 2 bases and J by 4 bases, leaving 11 bases between them. Germline V CDR1 and CDR2: KGHSH, LQKENI. This CDR3 region has 14 residues. Generated by immunoSEQ multiplex PCR, the TCRdb table keeps only in-frame clones and is missing some. The data show about 100,000 clones, approximately 94% seen once. The sequence derives from a human donor in good health. J is TRBJ1-1 and V is TRBV18, with D unresolved. Sequencing used non-Treg CD4+ T cells sorted from blood. The CDR3 reads CASSPARIGTEAFF. For the CDR3, the DNA is TGTGCCAGCTCACCAGCCAGGATCGGCACTGAAGCTTTCTTT.